What follows describes a single T cell receptor beta chain. No antigen is known for it. Per-base quality was not reported, and no clone a single base away is much larger than it. This record comes from a study of T cell responses to AZD1222 COVID-19 vaccine (dated by TCRdb to about 2021). In terms of the full investigation: A total of 230 to 250 trial participants underwent TCR sequencing, of whom around 200 received two doses of AZD1222 and some 25 received two doses of the MenACWY control vaccine. Trial participants were enrolled into age subgroups of 18-55, 56-69 and 70-plus years, which contained about 150, 27 and 61 TCR-sequenced participants, respectively. Points the paper makes about the study in general: Conclusions about previously exposed vaccinees were limited because only 6 or 7 AZD1222 recipients were SARS-CoV-2 seropositive at baseline. Reportedly, almost half of the unique spike-specific TCRs recognized epitopes lying outside the regions that are mutated in the B.1.351 and B.1.1.7 variants. Because no day 14 peak-response samples were available, the repertoires could be characterized only after the peak T cell response. Vaccine-associated CD4 TCRs spanned the whole spike protein, with dominant responses in regions 160-218 and 743-854. In the small 56-69-year group, the increase in depth fell short of significance, most likely because of low power. A significant rise in spike-specific TCR breadth and depth was observed after two AZD1222 doses relative to day 0 and relative to MenACWY recipients. Participants were mostly white British and included more females than males, and it was suggested by the authors that clonal diversity may have been underestimated.

CDR1 SGHNT and CDR2 YENEEA are derived from the germline V gene. There are 15 amino acids in the CDR3, from cysteine to phenylalanine inclusive. The kept DNA is CDR3 alone, 45 bases in frame from the first base. Trimming takes 2 bases off V and 3 bases off J; junction bases not matched to a gene: 6. This specimen's time point label, interpreted: about 28 days (+/-7) after the second vaccine dose. AZD1222 recipients whose second dose came at about 4 weeks and those whose second dose came at about 12 weeks were combined into one group, since spike-specific TCR depth and breadth did not differ between the two schedules. Vaccinee samples came from UK trials COV001 and COV002, including a single-blind randomized controlled phase 2/3 trial of AZD1222 (ChAdOx1 nCoV-19) in healthy adults. For TCRbeta chain sequencing, PBMC samples from trial participants were taken at day 0 and at day 28 after the second dose.

The CDR3 regions of human TCRbeta chains were analyzed by immunosequencing. As for the authors' bioinformatics: TCRs in the repertoires were matched against a reference library of SARS-CoV-2-specific TCRs that had been generated with the MIRA antigen-specificity platform. Breadth meant the fraction of unique TCRs that were SARS-CoV-2-associated, whereas depth meant the fraction of total T cells that were SARS-CoV-2-associated. Using the MIRA data, each spike-specific TCR was mapped to the spike region that the TCR reacts to and placed in a CD4 or CD8 class. Log10-transformed breadth and depth values were compared by one-way ANOVA with Sidak's multiple comparisons tests. TCRdb took this table from immuneACCESS and kept in-frame rearrangements with V and J called. Such tables lack part of the clones; where checked against another copy, unresolved V genes explain under half of the gap, and the rest is unexplained. That table furnishes V, J and clone size, whereas the DNA furnished D and trimming. This sample comprises around 140,000 clones, roughly nine tenths of them detected only once. Jointly, the top ten make up roughly 3.8% of the sample.

This receptor chain uses TRBV11-3 and TRBJ1-2, with TRBD1 matching 7 junction bases. The TCR was taken from an adult who received the AZD1222 COVID-19 vaccine. The source material was peripheral blood, sampled 28 days after the second AZD1222 dose. The CDR3 sequence is CASSLRQGTYYGYTF. The nucleotide sequence reads TGTGCCAGCAGCTTAAGACAGGGCACCTACTATGGCTACACCTTC.